Below, one T cell receptor (beta chain) is given with its context. The antigen remains unidentified. The CDR3 is 14 residues long. From germline, CDR1 is MDHEN and CDR2 SYDVKM. Trimming took off 4 bases at V and 5 bases at J, with 14 bases between the two ends. The sample originates from a study of OX40 agonist ivuxolimab in advanced cancers. Study context: Given to patients was ivuxolimab, an agonistic anti-OX40 (CD134) antibody. The group had a mean age of around 64 years, ranged from roughly 23 to 90, and was 80% to 90% male.

The study's findings and limits: The CD4+ and CD8+ T cells in the blood had expanded clonally by week 6 at 0.1 to 3.0 mg/kg. Antigen specificity remained undetermined for the expanded peripheral T cells.

Assay: immunoSEQ multiplex PCR; the TCRdb copy retains only in-frame clones and omits some. This repertoire shows 65,000 to 95,000 clones, over 75% found once; its top ten account for approximately 2.4%. The material was CD4+ or CD8+ T cells sorted from blood, obtained in a trial of the OX40 agonist ivuxolimab. The chain employs TRBV28 and TRBJ1-1; D might be TRBD1 (5 bases). The source of this sequence is an adult with an advanced solid tumor such as melanoma, head and neck, liver or kidney cancer. CDR3 in DNA: TGTGCCAGCAGTTCGGCGGGGGAATGGACTGAAGCTTTCTTT. This sequence encodes CASSSAGEWTEAFF.